The 22 T cell receptor beta chains below all came from one sample that was sequenced in a study of shared clonotypes between healthy human individuals. Naive CD8 cells, CD45RO-negative and positively selected for CCR7, excluded terminally differentiated effector memory CD45RA+ cells. Sequencing used immunoSEQ multiplex PCR; TCRdb keeps in-frame clones, though not all of them. The table lists roughly 650,000 clones, roughly 96% of them singletons. Specimen: naive CD8+ T cells sorted from blood. The receptors were gathered from a woman in her 30s in good health.

This chain connects TRBV13 to TRBJ2-3; 11 nucleotides match TRBD1. The ends lost 5 bases at V and 2 bases at J; junction bases unmatched: 6. CDR3 size: 16 residues. The germline gives CDR1 PRHDT, CDR2 FYEKMQ (reference sequence). CDR3: CASSPRTGGTTDTQYF. CDR3 coding DNA: TGTGCCAGCAGCCCCAGGACAGGGGGCACCACAGATACGCAGTATTTT.

This clone was observed a single time. The chain recombines TRBV11-2 with TRBJ2-1; 11 bases map to TRBD2. Germline assignment: CDR1 SGHAT and CDR2 FQNNGV. V was pared by 5 bases and J by 6 bases, with 9 bases of the junction left unmatched. The CDR3 has 16 amino acids. Here the CDR3 DNA reads TGTGCCAGCAGCGGAATAGCGGGGGGGGATGGCAATGAGCAGTTCTTC. It is translated as CASSGIAGGDGNEQFF.

Here the CDR3 DNA reads TGTGCCAGTAGTATCCTAAACAGGGTCGGAAATGAAAAACTGTTTTTT. It is translated as CASSILNRVGNEKLFF. The chain employs TRBV19 and TRBJ1-4, with D possibly being TRBD1 (6 bases). The germline V gene has CDR1 LNHDA and CDR2 SQIVND (reference sequence). Trimming shortened V by 3 bases and J by 5 bases, and 16 bases separated the two germline ends. CDR3 length: 16 residues.

The V and J genes are TRBV4-2 and TRBJ2-1; 15 nucleotides match TRBD2. Trimming removed 5 bases from V and 0 bases from J; junction bases left unmatched: 8. Germline V gives CDR1 LGHNA, CDR2 YNFKEQ. This CDR3 contains 19 residues. This CDR3 is CASSSGTSGRSDSYNEQFF. The CDR3 DNA sequence: TGTGCCAGCAGCTCCGGGACTAGCGGGAGGTCCGACTCCTACAATGAGCAGTTCTTC.

This chain connects TRBV27 to TRBJ2-3; TRBD1 is a possible D gene (5 bases). Trimming removed 2 bases from V and 5 bases from J, with 17 bases in between. In germline, CDR1 is MNHEY, CDR2 SMNVEV (reference sequence). This CDR3 is built from 16 residues. The CDR3 protein is CASSLGSGSFGDTQYF. As DNA, the CDR3 is TGTGCCAGCAGTTTAGGCTCAGGGTCGTTTGGAGATACGCAGTATTTT.

The chain employs TRBV28 and TRBJ2-7; perhaps TRBD2 as D (6 bases). In germline, CDR1 is MDHEN, CDR2 SYDVKM. The CDR3 runs 16 residues. Trimming stripped 5 bases from V and 3 bases from J, with 20 bases between. CDR3 protein: CASSPTAWGENYEQYF. For the CDR3, the DNA is TGTGCCAGCAGTCCCACAGCCTGGGGGGAAAACTACGAGCAGTACTTC. The entire variable domain, with the rest obtained from reference TRBV28 and TRBJ2-7, is as follows: DVKVTQSSRYLVKRTGEKVFLECVQDMDHENMFWYRQDPGLGLRLIYFSYDVKMKEKGDIPEGYSVSREKKERFSLILESASTNQTSMYLCASSPTAWGENYEQYFGPGTRLTVT.

This clone appeared a single time. V is TRBV15 and J is TRBJ1-3; possible D gene TRBD1, 5 bases. The CDR3 runs to 18 residues. Between the trimmed V and J ends, which lost 1 base and 0 bases, there was a span of 16 bases. Germline CDR1 LNHNV, CDR2 YYDKDF (reference sequence). The CDR3 DNA reads as TGTGCCACCAGCAGAGTTCCGGGAGGGGATAACTCTGGAAACACCATATATTTT. This codes for CATSRVPGGDNSGNTIYF.

The CDR3 region has the DNA TGTGCCAGCAGTTCTCAGGGGGGTAACACTGAAGCTTTCTTT. Its translation: CASSSQGGNTEAFF. The genes are TRBV28 and TRBJ1-1; 7 nucleotides agree with TRBD1. V shed 4 bases, J shed 2 bases, and the junction held 4 bases outside the gene matches. Looked up from germline, CDR1 is MDHEN and CDR2 is SYDVKM. The CDR3 is 14 amino acids.

The chain is built from TRBV10-2 and TRBJ2-2; a weak D match, TRBD2 (7 bases). With 7 bases removed from V and 1 base from J, the gap between germline ends came to 19 bases. Germline lookup yields CDR1 WSHSY and CDR2 SAAADI. The CDR3 length is 17 residues. The CDR3 spells CASTLGGPGRNTGELFF. The CDR3 DNA reads as TGCGCCAGCACTCTCGGGGGGCCAGGGAGGAACACCGGGGAGCTGTTTTTT.

J is TRBJ2-1 and V is TRBV27; 8 bases align to TRBD2. CDR3 size: 15 residues. CDR1 is MNHEY and CDR2 is SMNVEV in the germline V gene (reference sequence). With 1 base clipped from V and 2 bases from J, the junction kept 1 base outside the gene matches. CDR3 protein: CASSLLAGPYNEQFF. The DNA of the CDR3 is TGTGCCAGCAGTTTATTAGCGGGGCCCTACAATGAGCAGTTCTTC.

This sequence joins TRBV5-6 and TRBJ2-4; TRBD2 might be the D (5 bases). Trimming removed 0 bases at V and 7 bases at J, with 8 bases between. Germline CDR1 is SGHDT and CDR2 is YYEEEE. The CDR3 runs 13 residues. The CDR3 spells CASSLGTGNIQYF. The CDR3 region has the DNA TGTGCCAGCAGCTTGGGGACTGGGAACATTCAGTACTTC.

The chain couples TRBV28 to TRBJ1-2; the match to TRBD1 covers 7 bases. Germline V lookup: CDR1 MDHEN, CDR2 SYDVKM. Trimming at V came to 6 bases and at J to 4 bases, leaving 5 bases not matched to a gene. The CDR3 runs 13 residues. The CDR3 coding sequence is TGTGCCAGCAGACCGGACAGGTCCTATGGCTACACCTTC. As protein: CASRPDRSYGYTF.

CDR3 nucleotide sequence: TGTGCCAGCAGCTTGGCGGGGACTAGCGGGAGTTGGTTGGACAATGAGCAGTTCTTC. It codes for CASSLAGTSGSWLDNEQFF. The chain employs TRBV5-6 and TRBJ2-1, with 14 bases fitting TRBD2. Germline V gene lookup returns CDR1 SGHDT and CDR2 YYEEEE. This CDR3 has 19 amino acids. V trimming: 0 bases; J trimming: 5 bases; junction bases outside the gene matches: 10. The complete variable domain, with remaining parts taken from reference TRBV5-6 and TRBJ2-1, reads DAGVTQSPTHLIKTRGQQVTLRCSPKSGHDTVSWYQQALGQGPQFIFQYYEEEERQRGNFPDRFSGHQFPNYSSELNVNALLLGDSALYLCASSLAGTSGSWLDNEQFFGPGTRLTVL.

The sample holds one count of this clone. The rearrangement joins TRBV6-5 to TRBJ2-3, with 9 nucleotides matching TRBD2. The CDR3 has 15 residues. Germline V gene sequence: CDR1 MNHEY, CDR2 SVGAGI. V dropped 6 bases and J dropped 3; count of bases not matched to a gene: 7. The CDR3 DNA follows: TGTGCCAGCAGCCCAGCGGGAGGAGTTACAGATACGCAGTATTTT. Its translation is CASSPAGGVTDTQYF.

V usage is TRBV4-1 and J usage is TRBJ2-1, with TRBD2 as a possible D gene (5 bases). V lost 4 bases, J lost 9 bases, and 25 bases lay in between. Germline loops: CDR1 MGHRA, CDR2 YSYEKL. The CDR3 has 17 residues. The CDR3 loop is CASSPLRGLSSAGEQFF. For the CDR3, the DNA is TGCGCCAGCAGCCCCCTGAGAGGACTTAGTTCGGCGGGTGAGCAGTTCTTC.

The rearrangement links TRBV9 to TRBJ1-3; D is unclear. The CDR3 loop spans 14 amino acids. Trimming left V 3 bases short and J 3 bases short, with 10 bases between. CDR1 is SGDLS and CDR2 is YYNGEE in the germline V gene. The CDR3 is CASSGREIGNTIYF. The CDR3 bases are TGTGCCAGCAGCGGGCGGGAGATTGGAAACACCATATATTTT. Full variable domain (outside the CDR3, taken from reference TRBV9 and TRBJ1-3): DSGVTQTPKHLITATGQRVTLRCSPRSGDLSVYWYQQSLDQGLQFLIQYYNGEERAKGNILERFSAQQFPDLHSELNLSSLELGDSALYFCASSGREIGNTIYFGEGSWLTVV.

CDR3 bases: TGTGCCAGCAGCCAAGAGGGGATCTTGAAAGGATATGGCTACACCTTC. It is translated as CASSQEGILKGYGYTF. The chain employs TRBV4-2 and TRBJ1-2; D remains ambiguous. Germline CDR1 LGHNA, CDR2 YNFKEQ. V shed 0 bases and J shed 5 bases, with 16 bases lying between them. The CDR3 is made up of 16 amino acids.

The chain combines TRBV5-6 with TRBJ2-1; D gene uncertain. The CDR3 consists of 15 residues. CDR1 and CDR2 from the germline V gene are SGHDT and YYEEEE. V dropped 0 bases and J dropped 5 bases, with 12 bases sitting between them. CDR3 sequence: CASSLGWGVHNEQFF. CDR3 bases: TGTGCCAGCAGCTTGGGGTGGGGTGTGCACAATGAGCAGTTCTTC.

The rearrangement links TRBV4-1 to TRBJ2-2, with 9 bases identical to TRBD2. V lost 3 bases to trimming and J lost 6 bases; unmatched junction nucleotides: 8. This CDR3 is built from 16 residues. Germline V gives CDR1 MGHRA, CDR2 YSYEKL. CDR3 residues: CASSHYLAGRAGELFF. Here the CDR3 DNA reads TGCGCCAGCAGCCATTATCTAGCGGGGAGAGCCGGGGAGCTGTTTTTT.

J is TRBJ2-7 and V is TRBV14; possibly TRBD2 for D (10 bases). Germline CDR1 is SGHDN and CDR2 is FVKESK. This CDR3 contains 19 residues. Between the trimmed V and J ends, which lost 6 bases and 3 bases, there was a span of 30 bases. The CDR3 is CASSGGTGRASGSFYEQYF. CDR3 sequence (DNA): TGTGCCAGCAGTGGCGGGACAGGGAGGGCTAGCGGGAGTTTCTACGAGCAGTACTTC. Full variable domain (remainder filled in from reference TRBV14 and TRBJ2-7): EAGVTQFPSHSVIEKGQTVTLRCDPISGHDNLYWYRRVMGKEIKFLLHFVKESKQDESGMPNNRFLAERTGGTYSTLKVQPAELEDSGVYFCASSGGTGRASGSFYEQYFGPGTRLTVT.

V is TRBV5-4 and J is TRBJ2-1; D gene uncertain. Germline V gene data show CDR1 as SGHNT and CDR2 as YYREEE (reference sequence). The CDR3 sequence is 13 residues long. The V end was cut by 7 bases, the J end by 3 bases, with 11 bases between. The CDR3, as DNA: TGTGCCAGCGCCCGGGCAAACTACAATGAGCAGTTCTTC. Translation: CASARANYNEQFF.

This clone was observed once. The J gene is TRBJ2-5, the V gene TRBV7-8; perhaps TRBD2 as D (6 bases). V gave up 6 bases and J gave up 5 bases, with 28 bases separating them. The germline CDR1 and CDR2 sequences are SGHVS and FQNEAQ. The CDR3 runs to 18 residues. CDR3 coding DNA: TGTGCCAGCAGTCCCCCCGGGTGGGGAGGTCTTTTACGGGAGACCCAGTACTTC. Residues: CASSPPGWGGLLRETQYF.